Given below is one T cell receptor (beta chain) in context. This could be a read error, since a much larger clone is one nucleotide away. V was pared by 0 bases and J by 4 bases, with 4 bases of the junction left unmatched. The CDR3 loop spans 15 amino acids. Germline CDR1 and CDR2: MGHRA and YSYEKL. The data belong to a study of tumor-infiltrating lymphocytes in primary liver carcinoma. Study information: Patients were both men and women, whose ages ran from 30 to 69 years. Tumors, staged T1-T3 N0M0, spanned about 4 to 10 cm. Productive TCRbeta read yields ran from roughly 3.8 to 7.5 million per sample and were similar between tissues.

With a constant-region primer, TCR beta cDNA was made from 500 ng of total RNA. For TCR beta, libraries were produced by three nested multiplex PCR rounds using slightly modified ARM-PCR. Use of TRBV1-TRBV30 forward primers with a C-beta reverse primer characterized the first two PCR rounds, which lasted about 10 cycles each. TCRdb processed the multiplex PCR reads anew with MiXCR; each CDR3 protein has one entry. The table lists almost 200,000 distinct CDR3 sequences, around three fifths of them singletons. Extraction also yielded germline DNA, while blood RNA was obtained from unsorted whole blood.

The clonotype comes from a woman in her sixties or seventies with primary liver carcinoma and hepatitis B virus infection. The rearrangement links TRBV4-1 to TRBJ2-7, with TRBD2 matching 9 bases. What was sequenced was peripheral blood. The CDR3 loop reads CASSQDGLASYEQYF. In DNA, the CDR3 is TGCGCCAGCAGCCAAGACGGACTAGCGAGTTACGAGCAGTACTTC.